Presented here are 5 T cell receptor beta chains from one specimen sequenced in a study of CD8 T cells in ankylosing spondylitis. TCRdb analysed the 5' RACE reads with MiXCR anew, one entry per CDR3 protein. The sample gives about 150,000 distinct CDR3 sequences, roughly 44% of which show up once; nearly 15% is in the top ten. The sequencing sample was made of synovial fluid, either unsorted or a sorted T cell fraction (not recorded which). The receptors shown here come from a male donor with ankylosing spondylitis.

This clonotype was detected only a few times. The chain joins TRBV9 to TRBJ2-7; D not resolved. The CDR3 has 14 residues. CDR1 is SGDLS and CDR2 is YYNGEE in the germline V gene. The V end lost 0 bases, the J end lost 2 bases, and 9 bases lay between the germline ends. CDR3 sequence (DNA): TGTGCCAGCAGCGTAGGTTTACAGCCCTACGAGCAGTACTTC. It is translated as CASSVGLQPYEQYF.

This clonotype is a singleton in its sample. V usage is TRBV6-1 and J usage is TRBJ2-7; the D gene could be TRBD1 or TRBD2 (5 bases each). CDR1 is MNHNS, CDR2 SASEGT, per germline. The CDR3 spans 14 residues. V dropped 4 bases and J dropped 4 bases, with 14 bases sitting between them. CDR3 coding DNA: TGTGCCAGCAGTGGAACGGGACCGCTATACGAGCAGTACTTC. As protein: CASSGTGPLYEQYF.

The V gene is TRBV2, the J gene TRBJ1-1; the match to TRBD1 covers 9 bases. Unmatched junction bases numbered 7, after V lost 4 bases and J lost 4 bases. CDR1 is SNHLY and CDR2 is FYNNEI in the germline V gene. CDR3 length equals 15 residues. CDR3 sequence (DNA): TGTGCCAGCAGTGTCACAGGGGGCCTCAGCACTGAAGCTTTCTTT. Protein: CASSVTGGLSTEAFF.

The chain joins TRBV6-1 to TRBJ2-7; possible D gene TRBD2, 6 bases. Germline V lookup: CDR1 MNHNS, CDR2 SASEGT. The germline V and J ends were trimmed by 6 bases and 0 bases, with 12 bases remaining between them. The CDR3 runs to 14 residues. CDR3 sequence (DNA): TGTGCCAGCAGGCGGGGACTGATCTCCTACGAGCAGTACTTC. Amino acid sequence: CASRRGLISYEQYF.

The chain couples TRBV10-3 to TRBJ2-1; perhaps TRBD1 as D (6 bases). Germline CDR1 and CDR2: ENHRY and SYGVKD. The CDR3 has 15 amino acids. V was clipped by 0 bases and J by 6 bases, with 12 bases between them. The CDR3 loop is CAISESAGEGNEQFF. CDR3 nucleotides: TGTGCCATCAGTGAGTCCGCAGGGGAAGGCAATGAGCAGTTCTTC.